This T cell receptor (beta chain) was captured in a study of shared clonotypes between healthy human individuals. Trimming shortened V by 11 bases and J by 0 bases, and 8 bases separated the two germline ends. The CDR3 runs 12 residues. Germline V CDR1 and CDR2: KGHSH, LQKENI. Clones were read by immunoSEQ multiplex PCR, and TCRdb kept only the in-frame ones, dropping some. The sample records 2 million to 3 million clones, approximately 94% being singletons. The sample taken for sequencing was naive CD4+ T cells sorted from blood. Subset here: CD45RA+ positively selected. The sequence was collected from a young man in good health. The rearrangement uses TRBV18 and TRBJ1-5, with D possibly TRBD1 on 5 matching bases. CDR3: CAGGDSNQPQHF. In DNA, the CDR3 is TGTGCCGGAGGGGATAGCAATCAGCCCCAGCATTTT.